Following are 4 T cell receptor beta chains from one sample sequenced in a study of OX40 agonist ivuxolimab in advanced cancers. Method: immunoSEQ multiplex PCR; TCRdb's copy keeps in-frame clones and lacks some. The sample has some 100,000 clones; less than 85% are singletons. The sequences come from CD4+ or CD8+ T cells sorted from blood, collected in a trial of the OX40 agonist ivuxolimab. Source of these receptors: an adult with an advanced solid tumor such as melanoma, head and neck, liver or kidney cancer.

V usage is TRBV5-1 and J usage is TRBJ2-7; D not resolved. The CDR3 extends over 13 amino acids. Trimming pared 0 bases from V and 6 bases from J, leaving 10 bases between. From germline, CDR1 is SGHRS and CDR2 YFSETQ. The CDR3 DNA follows: TGCGCCAGCAGCTTGGCTCCAACGGGCGAGCAGTACTTC. Translated: CASSLAPTGEQYF.

The chain combines TRBV21-1 with TRBJ1-2; the table gives TRBD1 as D, unverified against the DNA. TRBV21-1 is classified as a pseudogene. The CDR3 has 16 amino acids. CDR3 nucleotides: TGTGCCAGCAGCAAAGAGGGGACAGCGACGGCCTATGGCTACACCTTC. Translating gives CASSKEGTATAYGYTF.

DNA of the CDR3: TGTGCCAGCAGCTTAATGGGCCCGGGACAATCCTCCTACAATGAGCAGTTCTTC. It translates to CASSLMGPGQSSYNEQFF. The chain employs TRBV7-3 and TRBJ2-1; D might be TRBD1 (6 bases). Germline V gene data show CDR1 as SGHTA and CDR2 as FQGTGA. The V end was cut by 1 base, the J end by 0 bases, with 16 bases between. This CDR3 contains 18 residues.

The J gene is TRBJ2-1, the V gene TRBV7-8; 11 nucleotides line up with TRBD2. The CDR3 length is 20 residues. J was trimmed by 2 bases and V by 2 bases; bases with no gene match: 14. The germline V gene has CDR1 SGHVS and CDR2 FQNEAQ. Written as DNA, the CDR3 is TGTGCCAGCAGCTTACATAGGAGTAGCGGGGGGGCGGGGGCCTACAATGAGCAGTTCTTC. Amino acid sequence: CASSLHRSSGGAGAYNEQFF.